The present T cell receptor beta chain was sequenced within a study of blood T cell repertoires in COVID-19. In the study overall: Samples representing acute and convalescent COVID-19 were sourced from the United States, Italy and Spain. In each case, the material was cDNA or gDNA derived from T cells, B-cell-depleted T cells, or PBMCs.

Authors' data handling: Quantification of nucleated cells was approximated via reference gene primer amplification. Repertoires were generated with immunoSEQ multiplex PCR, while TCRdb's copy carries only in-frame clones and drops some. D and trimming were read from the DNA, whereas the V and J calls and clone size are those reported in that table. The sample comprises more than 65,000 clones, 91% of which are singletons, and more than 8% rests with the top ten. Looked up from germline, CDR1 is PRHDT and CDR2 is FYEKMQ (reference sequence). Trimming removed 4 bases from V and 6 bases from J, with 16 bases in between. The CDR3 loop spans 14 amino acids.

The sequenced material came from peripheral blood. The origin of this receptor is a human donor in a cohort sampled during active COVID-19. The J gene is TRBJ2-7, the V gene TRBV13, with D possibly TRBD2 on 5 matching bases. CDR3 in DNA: TGTGCCAGCAGCTGGAGGACCGATCCGACCGAGCAGTACTTC. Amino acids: CASSWRTDPTEQYF.